This T cell receptor (beta chain) was captured by sequencing in a study of technical replicates of blood from several donors. The protocol was immunoSEQ multiplex PCR, while the TCRdb copy is restricted to in-frame clones and leaves out a portion. This sample has 70,000 to 85,000 clones; about 95% occur once, and the top ten carry roughly 0.24%. Germline loops: CDR1 MNHNY, CDR2 SVGAGI (reference sequence). This CDR3 spans 14 amino acids. Trimming shortened V by 3 bases and J by 1 base, and 9 bases separated the two germline ends. The sample consisted of T cells isolated from PBMCs. The chain carries TRBV6-6 and TRBJ1-1; D might be TRBD1 (5 bases). The source of this sequence is a human donor in good health. The CDR3 here is CASSYTGTNTEAFF. The CDR3 DNA is TGTGCCAGCAGTTATACAGGAACGAACACTGAAGCTTTCTTT.